This entry lists 14 T cell receptor beta chains sequenced from one sample in a study of blood T cell repertoires in COVID-19. The table came from immunoSEQ multiplex PCR; TCRdb's copy has only in-frame clones and leaves some out. The sample consists of a few hundred thousand clones, about 86% of them appearing once. Sequenced: peripheral blood. These receptors were taken from a woman aged 45-60 years with acute or convalescent COVID-19.

The rearrangement uses TRBV29-1 and TRBJ1-1, with D maybe TRBD1 (5 bases). The V gene lost 2 bases and the J gene lost 2 bases, with 9 bases spanning the gap. The CDR3 totals 13 residues. The germline CDR1 and CDR2 sequences are SQVTM and ANQGSEA. CDR3 DNA: TGCAGCGTTGAAAAGGGGTTCAACACTGAAGCTTTCTTT. This translates into CSVEKGFNTEAFF.

The chain couples TRBV7-2 to TRBJ2-5, with D unclear. CDR1 SGHTA and CDR2 FQGNSA come from the germline V gene. Between the trimmed V and J ends, which lost 6 bases and 2 bases, there was a span of 13 bases. This CDR3 spans 14 amino acids. The CDR3 DNA is TGTGCCAGCAGGCGAGACAACCAACAAGAGACCCAGTACTTC. Protein sequence: CASRRDNQQETQYF.

The chain uses TRBV6-5 and TRBJ1-6; 8 bases match TRBD1. This CDR3 spans 15 amino acids. The germline gives CDR1 MNHEY, CDR2 SVGAGI. J gave up 5 bases and V 2 bases, and 2 bases lay outside the gene matches. The CDR3 DNA reads as TGTGCCAGCAGTTACGGGACAGGAGATAATTCACCCCTCCACTTT. Translation gives CASSYGTGDNSPLHF.

The genes are TRBV11-3 and TRBJ2-7; 7 bases match TRBD1. Looked up from germline, CDR1 is SGHNT and CDR2 is YENEEA. Losses at the gene ends were 5 bases for V and 5 bases for J; bases not matched to a gene: 12. The CDR3 runs 15 residues. The CDR3 reads CASSARQGGFDEQYF. In DNA, the CDR3 is TGTGCCAGCAGCGCGAGACAGGGTGGGTTTGACGAGCAGTACTTC.

The chain carries TRBV6-5 and TRBJ1-5; D remains ambiguous. Germline V gives CDR1 MNHEY, CDR2 SVGAGI. Trimming left V 2 bases short and J 11 bases short, with 13 bases between. This CDR3 is built from 13 residues. The CDR3: CASSYGGSHAQHF. The CDR3 nucleotides read TGTGCCAGCAGTTACGGAGGAAGTCACGCCCAGCATTTT.

The sample holds many counts of this clone. V is TRBV7-8 and J is TRBJ2-7, with D unclear. From germline, CDR1 is SGHVS and CDR2 FQNEAQ. CDR3 length: 12 residues. Trimming stripped 1 base from V and 3 bases from J, with 4 bases between. CDR3 DNA: TGTGCCAGCAGCTTAGTCCTCTACGAGCAGTACTTC. It is translated as CASSLVLYEQYF.

The gene calls are TRBV11-3 and TRBJ1-1, with 9 bases fitting TRBD1. Germline V gene lookup returns CDR1 SGHNT and CDR2 YENEEA. V lost 4 bases, J lost 5 bases, and 2 bases stayed unmatched. The CDR3 is 13 residues long. The CDR3 nucleotides are TGTGCCAGCAGCTGGACAGGGGAAACTGAAGCTTTCTTT. This sequence encodes CASSWTGETEAFF.

This clone came up a few times. V is TRBV7-2 and J is TRBJ2-7; 9 nucleotides align to TRBD2. CDR3 length equals 16 residues. Losses at the gene ends were 3 bases for V and 2 bases for J; bases not matched to a gene: 8. Germline values: CDR1 SGHTA, CDR2 FQGNSA. CDR3 sequence (DNA): TGTGCCAGCAGCTTCTCGGCGAGCGGGGGGACCTACGAGCAGTACTTC. This encodes CASSFSASGGTYEQYF. Filled out from reference TRBV7-2 and TRBJ2-7, the complete variable domain reads GAGVSQSPSNKVTEKGKDVELRCDPISGHTALYWYRQSLGQGLEFLIYFQGNSAPDKSGLPSDRFSAERTGGSVSTLTIQRTQQEDSAVYLCASSFSASGGTYEQYFGPGTRLTVT.

The genes are TRBV19 and TRBJ2-1; 10 bases agree with TRBD2. Germline-derived CDR1 and CDR2 are LNHDA and SQIVND (reference sequence). The CDR3 has 16 amino acids. The V segment lost 11 bases and the J segment 4 bases; nucleotides outside the gene matches: 14. CDR3 sequence: CASGTSGVRWYNEQFF. The CDR3 coding sequence is TGTGCCTCCGGAACTAGCGGGGTTCGGTGGTACAATGAGCAGTTCTTC.

The chain carries TRBV27 and TRBJ2-1; 8 bases are a match to TRBD2. CDR1 and CDR2 (germline): MNHEY, SMNVEV (reference sequence). This CDR3 contains 15 residues. J gave up 6 bases and V 7 bases, and 11 bases lay outside the gene matches. CDR3 nucleotide sequence: TGTGCCAGCAACCTGAGCGGGAGAGGACTCAATGAGCAGTTCTTC. Amino acids: CASNLSGRGLNEQFF.

The rearrangement joins TRBV6-5 to TRBJ1-5; D is undetermined. Per germline, CDR1 MNHEY and CDR2 SVGAGI. The V end lost 4 bases, the J end lost 1 base, and 14 bases lay between the germline ends. The CDR3 loop spans 16 amino acids. Here the CDR3 reads CASSLSWAESNQPQHF. Written as DNA, the CDR3 is TGTGCCAGCAGTTTATCCTGGGCCGAGAGCAATCAGCCCCAGCATTTT.

The chain uses TRBV7-2 and TRBJ1-2, with D unclear. V shed 5 bases and J shed 7 bases, with 8 bases lying between them. Germline CDR1 SGHTA, CDR2 FQGNSA. The CDR3 has 11 amino acids. The CDR3, as DNA: TGTGCCAGCAGCGGAGGAGGTGGCTACACCTTC. Translated: CASSGGGGYTF.

This clone was seen only once. This chain joins TRBV5-6 and TRBJ1-5; unclear D gene. This CDR3 is built from 13 residues. With 2 bases removed from V and 6 bases from J, the gap between germline ends came to 9 bases. Germline V CDR1 and CDR2: SGHDT, YYEEEE. CDR3 sequence (DNA): TGTGCCAGCAGCTTAGGAGTGAGTCAGCCCCAGCATTTT. Encoded protein: CASSLGVSQPQHF. Together with reference TRBV5-6 and TRBJ1-5, the CDR3 gives the full variable domain: DAGVTQSPTHLIKTRGQQVTLRCSPKSGHDTVSWYQQALGQGPQFIFQYYEEEERQRGNFPDRFSGHQFPNYSSELNVNALLLGDSALYLCASSLGVSQPQHFGDGTRLSIL.

CDR3 DNA: TGTGCCAGCGACTGGGACAGGGACGGTGAAGCTTTCTTT. Translating it yields CASDWDRDGEAFF. This sequence joins TRBV6-5 and TRBJ1-1; 9 nucleotides match TRBD1. CDR3 length equals 13 residues. Trimming at V came to 8 bases and at J to 7 bases, leaving 8 bases not matched to a gene. Per the germline V gene, CDR1 is MNHEY and CDR2 is SVGAGI.